These T cell receptor beta chains were read from a single sample in a study of T cells in Graves' hyperthyroidism and ophthalmopathy. Each CDR3 protein is one row after TCRdb ran MiXCR on the multiplex PCR reads. The table records roughly 570,000 distinct CDR3 sequences, roughly 46% of them present only once. The sequencing input was peripheral blood or thyroid tissue (not recorded which). These receptors were collected from an adult woman with Graves' disease, either hyperthyroidism or ophthalmopathy (not recorded which). Each CDR3 is given with its conserved first and last residue. Each record gives: J gene, clone size, D gene, V gene, CDR3 protein, CDR3 DNA. A D gene is named only where the DNA matches it firmly. Clone sizes are given selectively: once, few, many, or a class where the clone is expanded.

TRBJ2-7,many,TRBD2,TRBV7-6,CASSQSASGTYEQYF,TGTGCCAGCAGCCAGTCGGCTAGCGGCACCTACGAGCAGTACTTC
TRBJ2-2,-,TRBD2,TRBV7-2,CASSLPTSATSTGELFF,TGTGCCAGCAGCCTCCCGACTAGCGCTACGAGCACCGGGGAGCTGTTTTTT
TRBJ2-5,-,-,TRBV20-1,CSAKILTRETQYF,TGCAGTGCCAAGATCCTAACTAGAGAGACCCAGTACTTC
TRBJ2-2,-,-,TRBV9,CASRRWGLELFF,TGTGCCAGCCGTAGGTGGGGTCTGGAGCTGTTTTTT
TRBJ2-2,-,TRBD1,TRBV20-1,CSARAWDRSLGVDTGELFF,TGCAGTGCTAGAGCTTGGGACAGGTCCCTCGGGGTGGACACCGGGGAGCTGTTTTTT
TRBJ2-7,many,-,TRBV4-2,CASSTSSWGSVEQYF,TGTGCCAGCAGCACCTCCAGCTGGGGGTCGGTCGAGCAGTACTTC
TRBJ1-4,once,TRBD1,TRBV7-2,CASSRDSASEKLFF,TGTGCCAGCAGCCGGGACAGTGCTAGTGAAAAACTGTTTTTT
TRBJ2-7,many,TRBD2,TRBV15,CATSRASGIGYEQYF,TGTGCCACCAGCAGAGCGAGCGGGATAGGGTACGAGCAGTACTTC
TRBJ2-5,-,TRBD1,TRBV2,CAIANRGENKETQYF,TGTGCCATTGCCAACAGGGGAGAGAATAAAGAGACCCAGTACTTC
TRBJ1-4,many,TRBD1,TRBV5-1,CASGPGQQNEKLFF,TGCGCCAGCGGGCCGGGACAGCAAAATGAAAAACTGTTTTTT
TRBJ1-5,many,-,TRBV5-1,CASSLAPNQPQHF,TGCGCCAGCAGCTTGGCCCCAAATCAGCCCCAGCATTTT
TRBJ2-2,-,-,TRBV10-3,CAISEGGYTGELFF,TGTGCCATCAGTGAGGGGGGATACACCGGGGAGCTGTTTTTT
TRBJ2-7,-,TRBD2,TRBV20-1,CSAGEGSEQYF,TGCAGTGCTGGGGAGGGAAGCGAGCAGTACTTC
TRBJ2-2,-,-,TRBV9,CATTTFLSGELFF,TGTGCCACCACCACCTTCCTCAGCGGGGAGCTGTTTTTT
TRBJ2-7,-,-,TRBV5-6,CASSLLQRINYEQYF,TGTGCCAGCAGCTTGTTGCAGCGAATCAATTACGAGCAGTACTTC
TRBJ2-5,once,-,TRBV5-6,CASSTTGGANQYF,TGTGCCAGCAGCACGACAGGAGGCGCCAATCAGTACTTC
TRBJ2-7,many,-,TRBV6-5,CASSPSPYEQYF,TGTGCCAGCAGTCCCTCCCCCTACGAGCAGTACTTC
TRBJ2-2,many,-,TRBV9,CASTNTGNTGELFF,TGTGCCAGCACAAATACAGGGAACACCGGGGAGCTGTTTTTT
TRBJ1-2,once,-,TRBV7-2,CASTMGGYGYTF,TGTGCCAGCACTATGGGGGGCTATGGCTACACCTTC
TRBJ2-7,many,TRBD2,TRBV5-1,CASSRNTGGVYEQYF,TGCGCCAGCAGCCGGAACACGGGAGGTGTCTACGAGCAGTACTTC